What follows is one TCR beta chain and its context. Trimming removed 3 bases at V and 5 bases at J, with 8 bases between. This CDR3 has 13 residues. Looked up from germline, CDR1 is LNHDA and CDR2 is SQIVND (reference sequence). immunoSEQ v3.0 was run at survey level. Measured with immunoSEQ multiplex PCR; TCRdb has only the in-frame clones, and not every one. The sample has 7,500 to 10,000 clones, approximately 80% seen once. This entry comes from a study of long-term antiretroviral therapy in people with HIV. The sample in question was unsorted PBMCs, obtained 0.7 years after starting antiretroviral therapy. The chain combines TRBV19 with TRBJ2-4; TRBD2 is a possible D gene (5 bases). This clonotype was obtained from a middle-aged man with HIV. CDR3 DNA sequence: TGTGCCAGTAGTATCTTCGGGGAAAACATTCAGTACTTC. Protein product: CASSIFGENIQYF.